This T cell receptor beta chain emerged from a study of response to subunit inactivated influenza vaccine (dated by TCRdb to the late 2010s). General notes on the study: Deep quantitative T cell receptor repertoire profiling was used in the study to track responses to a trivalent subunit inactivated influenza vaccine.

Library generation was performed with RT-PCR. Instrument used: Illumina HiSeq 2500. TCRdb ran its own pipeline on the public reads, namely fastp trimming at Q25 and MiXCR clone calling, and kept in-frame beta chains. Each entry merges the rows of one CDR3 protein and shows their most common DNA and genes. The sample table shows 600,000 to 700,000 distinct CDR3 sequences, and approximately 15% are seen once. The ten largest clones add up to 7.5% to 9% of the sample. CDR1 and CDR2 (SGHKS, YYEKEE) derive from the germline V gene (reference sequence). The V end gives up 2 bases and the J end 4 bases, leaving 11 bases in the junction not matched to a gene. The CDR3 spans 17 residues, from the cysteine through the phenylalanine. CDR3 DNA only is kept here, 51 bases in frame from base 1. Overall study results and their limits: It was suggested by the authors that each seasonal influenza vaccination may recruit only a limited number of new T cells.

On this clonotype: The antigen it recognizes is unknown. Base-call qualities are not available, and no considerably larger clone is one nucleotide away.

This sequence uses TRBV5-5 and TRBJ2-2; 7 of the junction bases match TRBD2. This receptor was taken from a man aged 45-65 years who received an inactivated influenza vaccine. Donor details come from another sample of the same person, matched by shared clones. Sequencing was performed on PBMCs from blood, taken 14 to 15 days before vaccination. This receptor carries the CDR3 CASSFLLGGSGTGELFF. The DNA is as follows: TGTGCCAGCAGCTTCCTCCTCGGGGGGTCGGGCACCGGGGAGCTGTTTTTT.